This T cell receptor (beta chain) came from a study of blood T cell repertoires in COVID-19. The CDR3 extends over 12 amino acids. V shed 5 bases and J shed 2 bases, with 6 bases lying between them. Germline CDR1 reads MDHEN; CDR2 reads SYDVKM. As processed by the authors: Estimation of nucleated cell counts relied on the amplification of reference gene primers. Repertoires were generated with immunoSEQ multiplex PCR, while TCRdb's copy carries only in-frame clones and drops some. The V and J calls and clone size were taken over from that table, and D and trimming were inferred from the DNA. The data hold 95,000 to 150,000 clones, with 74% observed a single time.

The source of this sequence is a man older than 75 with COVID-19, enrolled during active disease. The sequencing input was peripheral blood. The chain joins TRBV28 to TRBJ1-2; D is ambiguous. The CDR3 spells CASSLVNYGYTF. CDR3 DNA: TGTGCCAGCAGTCTCGTAAACTATGGCTACACCTTC.